A selection of T cell receptor beta chains follows, all from one sample in a study of Ad26.COV2.S vaccination and SARS-CoV-2 variants. The method was immunoSEQ multiplex PCR; TCRdb's version includes in-frame clones alone and lacks a portion of them. The profile shows about 400,000 clones, 80% to 90% of them singletons. The sample consisted of peripheral blood, taken in a trial of Ad26.COV2.S vaccine versus placebo. Receptor source: a person aged 18-60 years who received the Ad26.COV2.S COVID-19 vaccine or a placebo. The CDR3 runs from the conserved cysteine through the conserved F or W. The D gene is left open where the match is weak. Size tells how often a clone was seen (once, few, many) or the class of an expanded clone, and some rows leave it out.

D,J,V,size,DNA,CDR3
TRBD1,TRBJ1-1,TRBV18,-,TGTGCCAGCTCACACCGACAGGGGGACATGAACACTGAAGCTTTCTTT,CASSHRQGDMNTEAFF
TRBD2,TRBJ2-1,TRBV3-1/TRBV3-2,-,TGTGCCAGCAGCCAATATGGCGGGGGGCCCGGCTACAATGAGCAGTTCTTC,CASSQYGGGPGYNEQFF
-,TRBJ1-2,TRBV5-1,-,TGCGCCAGCAGCAGACAGGCGGTTGCTAACTATGGCTACACCTTC,CASSRQAVANYGYTF
-,TRBJ1-5,TRBV28,-,TGTGCCAGCAAACACCCGGGACAAGGCCAGCCCCAGCATTTT,CASKHPGQGQPQHF
-,TRBJ1-3,TRBV6-5,-,TGTGCCAGCAGTTACGTCGGGGAGGGAAATGGAAACACCATATATTTT,CASSYVGEGNGNTIYF
-,TRBJ1-1,TRBV11-2,-,TGTGCCAGCAGCTGGGCAGGCGAAGCTTTCTTT,CASSWAGEAFF
-,TRBJ2-5,TRBV6-5,-,TGTGCCAGCAGGTTCCCGGGACCTAGAGAGACCCAGTACTTC,CASRFPGPRETQYF
TRBD2,TRBJ2-5,TRBV3-1/TRBV3-2,-,TGTGCCAGCAGATCGACTAGCGGGAAAGAGACCCAGTACTTC,CASRSTSGKETQYF
TRBD2,TRBJ2-1,TRBV10-3,-,TGTGCCATCAGTGAGTCGTTCGGGTCTAGCGGGAGCTACAATGAGCAGTTCTTC,CAISESFGSSGSYNEQFF
TRBD1,TRBJ2-3,TRBV5-6,-,TGTGCCAGCAGCTTGGATTGGACAGGGACAGATACGCAGTATTTT,CASSLDWTGTDTQYF
-,TRBJ1-3,TRBV5-1,-,TGCGCCAGCAGCACTGCGGGAACTGGAAACACCATATATTTT,CASSTAGTGNTIYF
TRBD1,TRBJ1-2,TRBV9,once,TGTGCCAGCAGCGACCATCCACAGGGGGCGCGGGACTATGGCTACACCTTC,CASSDHPQGARDYGYTF
-,TRBJ2-3,TRBV7-7,-,TGTGCCAGCAGCTTGGGTGTAGGGGGGAGCACAGATACGCAGTATTTT,CASSLGVGGSTDTQYF
TRBD1,TRBJ1-1,TRBV6-5,-,TGTGCCAGCAGCGGGACAGCGGGGGAAGCTTTCTTT,CASSGTAGEAFF
TRBD2,TRBJ2-3,TRBV10-3,-,TGTGCCACCGCCTTTGCGGGGGGGCCAGATACGCAGTATTTT,CATAFAGGPDTQYF
-,TRBJ1-1,TRBV7-6,-,TGTGCCAGCAGCGAGGGACTTCCATCGTGGAACACTGAAGCTTTCTTT,CASSEGLPSWNTEAFF
-,TRBJ2-7,TRBV5-1,-,TGCGCCAGCAGCTCGGGACTTCTGAGCTCCTACGAGCAGTACTTC,CASSSGLLSSYEQYF
-,TRBJ2-3,TRBV27,-,TGTGCCAGCAAGGCAGATACGCAGTATTTT,CASKADTQYF
-,TRBJ2-2,TRBV2,-,TGTGCCAGCAGTGAGTGGCGGAAGAACACCGGGGAGCTGTTTTTT,CASSEWRKNTGELFF
-,TRBJ1-2,TRBV7-9,-,TGTGCCAGCAGCCGAACCGGGCCCGGGGATGGCTACACCTTC,CASSRTGPGDGYTF
-,TRBJ2-3,TRBV5-1,many,TGCGCCAGCAGCCTGACAGTCGCAGATACGCAGTATTTT,CASSLTVADTQYF
TRBD1,TRBJ1-2,TRBV19,-,TGTGCCAGTAGTATTGGGACAGGGGGCGAAGGTGGCTACACCTTC,CASSIGTGGEGGYTF
-,TRBJ1-5,TRBV13,-,TGTGCCAGCAGCTTAGGACGCCCTAATAGCAATCAGCCCCAGCATTTT,CASSLGRPNSNQPQHF
-,TRBJ1-2,TRBV2,-,TGTGCCAGCAGTCCGGGACTGGGAGGCTACACCTTC,CASSPGLGGYTF
-,TRBJ2-3,TRBV9,-,TGTGCCAGCAGCGTAAATCTGGACAGATACACAGATACGCAGTATTTT,CASSVNLDRYTDTQYF
TRBD2,TRBJ2-1,TRBV11-2,few,TGTGCCAGCAGCTCTCACCCGACTAGCGGGAGTCAGAACAATGAGCAGTTCTTC,CASSSHPTSGSQNNEQFF
-,TRBJ1-1,TRBV6-5,many,TGTGCCAGCAGTTCCCTACAGGGCGCCACTGAAGCTTTCTTT,CASSSLQGATEAFF
TRBD2,TRBJ2-2,TRBV4-2,-,TGTGCCAGCAGCCAAGACGGGAGGGGGACCACCGGGGAGCTGTTTTTT,CASSQDGRGTTGELFF
-,TRBJ1-1,TRBV14,-,TGTGCCAGCAGTCGTACCGGGAACACTGAAGCTTTCTTT,CASSRTGNTEAFF
-,TRBJ2-2,TRBV27,-,TGTGCCAGCAGGCCCAGGGCTACGTGGACCGGGGAGCTGTTTTTT,CASRPRATWTGELFF
-,TRBJ1-6,TRBV7-9,-,TGTGCCAGCAGCTTAGGAGAACAGGGCTTATTTTCACCCCTCCACTTT,CASSLGEQGLFSPLHF
TRBD2,TRBJ2-3,TRBV27,-,TGTGCCAGCAGTTTATCCTGGGGAGGGAGAGATACGCAGTATTTT,CASSLSWGGRDTQYF